The 3 T cell receptor beta chains below come from one sample, sequenced in a study of regulatory T cells in long-lasting Graves disease. TCR beta libraries were built with iRepertoire HTBI primers and Arm-PCR of CDR3 regions. One entry per CDR3 protein results from TCRdb running MiXCR on the multiplex PCR reads. The table shows more than 450,000 distinct CDR3 sequences, with 12% occurring only once. Noted time point: newly diagnosed GD, antithyroid drugs for less than 3 months. Generation of the TCR library employed RNA extracted from PBMCs. The sample was also reused in another study, on T cells in Graves' hyperthyroidism and ophthalmopathy.

This specimen consisted of peripheral blood mononuclear cells (PBMCs), obtained at new diagnosis, from a patient treated with antithyroid drugs. The receptors were sampled from a woman in her thirties with Graves disease.

This clonotype was seen many times. The chain is built from TRBV12-3 or TRBV12-4 and TRBJ1-1, with D hard to call. The CDR3 has 15 residues. V was cut by 3 bases and J by 1 base, with 12 bases left in between. The CDR3 nucleotides are TGTGCCAGCAGTTTTGCGGTTAAATCGAACACTGAAGCTTTCTTT. Protein product: CASSFAVKSNTEAFF.

This clonotype was found many times. The rearrangement joins TRBV18 to TRBJ2-7; 8 nucleotides line up with TRBD1. The CDR3 is made up of 13 amino acids. J lost 5 bases, V lost 3 bases, and 3 bases had no gene match. Germline CDR1 KGHSH, CDR2 LQKENI. CDR3 coding DNA: TGTGCCAGCTCACCCGTGACAGGGGACGAGCAGTACTTC. Translation gives CASSPVTGDEQYF.

The table lists this clonotype with many counts. CDR3 residues: CASSSTWRAYNEQFF. CDR3 bases: TGTGCCAGCAGCTCGACATGGAGGGCCTACAATGAGCAGTTCTTC. The chain combines TRBV7-9 with TRBJ2-1; a possible D gene is TRBD2 (6 bases). Trimming stripped 4 bases from V and 2 bases from J, with 12 bases between. Germline-derived CDR1 and CDR2 are SEHNR and FQNEAQ (reference sequence). The length of the CDR3 is 15 residues.